Listed here is a single T cell receptor (beta chain). TCRdb reprocessed the 5' RACE reads with MiXCR, giving one entry per CDR3 protein. This table has under 7,000 distinct CDR3 sequences, roughly 29% appearing once. The V gene's germline CDR1 is SGDLS and CDR2 YYNGEE. Deletions cut 0 bases from V and 4 bases from J, with 7 bases between. The CDR3 sequence is 13 residues long. Sequencing was performed on memory CD4+ T cells sorted from a lymph node. The subset is: memory CD4+ T cells, CD4+CD45RO+CD25-. This sequence was found in a female donor with breast cancer. The rearrangement links TRBV9 to TRBJ1-1; D not certain. CDR3 in amino acids: CASSVGPATEAFF. The DNA for the CDR3 is TGTGCCAGCAGCGTAGGGCCCGCCACTGAAGCTTTCTTT. Based on the CDR3 plus reference TRBV9 and TRBJ1-1, the full variable domain is DSGVTQTPKHLITATGQRVTLRCSPRSGDLSVYWYQQSLDQGLQFLIQYYNGEERAKGNILERFSAQQFPDLHSELNLSSLELGDSALYFCASSVGPATEAFFGQGTRLTVV.